Listed below are T cell receptor beta chains from one sample, sequenced in a study of T-cell reconstitution after alpha-beta-depleted transplantation in children. A single record per CDR3 protein comes from TCRdb applying MiXCR to the PCR reads. The sample lists 350,000 to 400,000 distinct CDR3 sequences, 20% occurring once. The material was PBMCs from the stem cell graft donor, obtained from the stem cell graft. Receptors originate from a human donor who donated a stem cell graft to a child with acute myeloid leukemia. CDR3s include the opening cysteine and the closing phenylalanine or tryptophan. The D gene is left open where the match is weak. Clone size is shown for a subset of rows, as once, few, many or a class of expanded clone.

abundance,v_gene,d_gene,j_gene,len,CDR3nt,CDR3aa
-,TRBV12-3/TRBV12-4,TRBD2,TRBJ2-5,18,TGTGCCAGCAACGACGACGGGACTAGCGGGAGGGCCCGGGAGACCCAGTACTTC,CASNDDGTSGRARETQYF
-,TRBV7-9,TRBD2,TRBJ2-1,15,TGTGCCAGCAGCTTAGCGAGCGGGAGGGACAATGAGCAGTTCTTC,CASSLASGRDNEQFF
few,TRBV15,-,TRBJ2-7,16,TGTGCCACCAGCAGAGATGGAGTCACGAGCTCCTACGAGCAGTACTTC,CATSRDGVTSSYEQYF
-,TRBV24-1,-,TRBJ2-1,16,TGTGCCACCAGTGCCCTGGGACACAGCTCCTACAATGAGCAGTTCTTC,CATSALGHSSYNEQFF
few,TRBV12-3/TRBV12-4,TRBD2,TRBJ2-3,15,TGTGCCATACGCTGGGTGGGGGGGACCACAGATACGCAGTATTTT,CAIRWVGGTTDTQYF
few,TRBV2,-,TRBJ2-3,13,TGTGCCAGCAGTGACCCCGGGGCAGATACGCAGTATTTT,CASSDPGADTQYF
-,TRBV4-1,TRBD2,TRBJ2-1,16,TGCGCCAGCAGCCGATTAGCGGGAGGGCCGAACAATGAGCAGTTCTTC,CASSRLAGGPNNEQFF
few,TRBV10-3,-,TRBJ2-5,17,TGTGCCATCAGTGAGTCGGCGCGGGGGCCCCATCAAGAGACCCAGTACTTC,CAISESARGPHQETQYF
-,TRBV3-1,TRBD2,TRBJ2-7,14,TGTGCCAGCAGCATTTCGGGGGGGACCTACGAGCAGTACTTC,CASSISGGTYEQYF
-,TRBV5-1,TRBD2,TRBJ2-1,14,TGCGCCAGCAGCTTGGGCGGGAGATACAATGAGCAGTTCTTC,CASSLGGRYNEQFF
many,TRBV20-1,TRBD2,TRBJ2-1,14,TGCAGTGCCGCGACTAGCAGCGCCTACAATGAGCAGTTCTTC,CSAATSSAYNEQFF
many,TRBV15,-,TRBJ2-7,13,TGTGCCACCAGCAGAGAGGTAACTGCAGAGCAGTACTTC,CATSREVTAEQYF
many,TRBV29-1,TRBD1,TRBJ1-1,12,TGCAGCGTTGAAGAGGTCGGGACAGACGCTTTCTTT,CSVEEVGTDAFF
-,TRBV4-3,-,TRBJ2-7,15,TGCGCCAGCAGCCAAGTGTGGCAGGATACCTACGAGCAGTACTTC,CASSQVWQDTYEQYF
few,TRBV28,TRBD1,TRBJ2-2,17,TGTGCCAGCAGTCCTATGCGGGGACAGGGGTGGGCCGGGGAGCTGTTTTTT,CASSPMRGQGWAGELFF
many,TRBV20-1,-,TRBJ2-1,14,TGCAGTGCTAAGGGTCGGGTATCCTACAATGAGCAGTTCTTC,CSAKGRVSYNEQFF
-,TRBV20-1,-,TRBJ2-5,11,TGCAGTGCTCCCAAACAAGAGACCCAGTACTTC,CSAPKQETQYF
few,TRBV12-3/TRBV12-4,TRBD2,TRBJ2-5,15,TGTGCCAGCAGTTTTATTGGCGGGAGGGCGGAGACCCAGTACTTC,CASSFIGGRAETQYF
few,TRBV4-3,-,TRBJ2-1,15,TGCGCCAGCAGCCAAGAGACGAGCGGTAACAATGAGCAGTTCTTC,CASSQETSGNNEQFF
many,TRBV27,-,TRBJ2-1,14,TGTGCCAGCAGTGGGGTTGAAGGAGCCAATGAGCAGTTCTTC,CASSGVEGANEQFF
many,TRBV5-1,-,TRBJ2-7,14,TGCGCCAGCAGCTTGGGTCTCAGCTCCTACGAGCAGTACTTC,CASSLGLSSYEQYF
many,TRBV29-1,TRBD1,TRBJ2-1,13,TGCAGCGTGGACCCGACAGGGGGCGATGAGCAGTTCTTC,CSVDPTGGDEQFF
-,TRBV6-1,-,TRBJ2-5,14,TGTGCCAGCGAACCGGGACATATTCAAGAGACCCAGTACTTC,CASEPGHIQETQYF
many,TRBV29-1,-,TRBJ1-1,12,TGCAGCGGCTCCGGGACCAACACTGAAGCTTTCTTT,CSGSGTNTEAFF
few,TRBV28,TRBD2,TRBJ2-1,17,TGTGCCAGCAGTTTACCGCCCATATCTAGCGGGACGGATGAGCAGTTCTTC,CASSLPPISSGTDEQFF
many,TRBV6-6,-,TRBJ2-7,12,TGTGCCAGCAGTTACGATTCCCGGGACGCGTACTTC,CASSYDSRDAYF
few,TRBV5-1,-,TRBJ2-2,17,TGCGCCAGCAGCTTGGGTGACGGGACGACGAACACCGGGGAGCTGTTTTTT,CASSLGDGTTNTGELFF
-,TRBV6-1,TRBD1,TRBJ1-2,14,TGTGCCAGCAGCCAAGACAGGGGAGGGGGCGGCTACACCTTC,CASSQDRGGGGYTF
-,TRBV5-1,-,TRBJ1-1,15,TGCGCCAGCAGCCCCCCGGGTGGCAGGAACACTGAAGCTTTCTTT,CASSPPGGRNTEAFF
-,TRBV15,-,TRBJ1-4,16,TGTGCCACCAGCAGATCCGCGGCAGGAGGCAGCGAAAAACTGTTTTTT,CATSRSAAGGSEKLFF
-,TRBV24-1,TRBD1,TRBJ1-2,12,TGTGCCACCACCCCAGGGGGCGAAGGCTACACCTTC,CATTPGGEGYTF
many,TRBV20-1,-,TRBJ2-7,14,TGCAGTGCTAGGACGGGGCCCTCTACCTACGAGCAGTACTTC,CSARTGPSTYEQYF
many,TRBV12-3/TRBV12-4,-,TRBJ2-3,13,TGTGCCAGCAGTTTATCGGGCGCAGATACGCAGTATTTT,CASSLSGADTQYF
-,TRBV28,-,TRBJ2-7,14,TGTGCCAGCAGTCCCTATGGTTTATCTTACGAGCAGTACTTC,CASSPYGLSYEQYF
-,TRBV4-1,-,TRBJ1-1,16,TGCGCCAGCAGCCAAGTCTCGGGCGGTTCGTGGACTGAAGCTTTCTTT,CASSQVSGGSWTEAFF
few,TRBV6-5,-,TRBJ2-1,17,TGTGCCAGCAGTTACTCGACCCGGGCCGACTCCTACAATGAGCAGTTCTTC,CASSYSTRADSYNEQFF
-,TRBV3-1,-,TRBJ2-7,15,TGTGCCAGCAGCCAAGGTTCGGCAGTGGTTTACGAGCAGTACTTC,CASSQGSAVVYEQYF
few,TRBV7-6,-,TRBJ2-1,15,TGTGCCAGCAGCTTATTGGCTAGCCATACGGCTGAGCAGTTCTTC,CASSLLASHTAEQFF
few,TRBV24-1,-,TRBJ2-1,13,TGTGCCACCAGTTCATGGAGCTACAATGAGCAGTTCTTC,CATSSWSYNEQFF
few,TRBV9,TRBD2,TRBJ2-7,15,TGTGCCAGCAGCGTAGGAGCGGGAGGGAGTAACGAGCAGTACTTC,CASSVGAGGSNEQYF
few,TRBV29-1,-,TRBJ2-3,13,TGCAGCGTTGTGGGTGTTAGCACAGATACGCAGTATTTT,CSVVGVSTDTQYF
-,TRBV5-1,-,TRBJ2-7,14,TGCGCCAGCAGCTTGGTGGGAGCAACCTACGAGCAGTACTTC,CASSLVGATYEQYF
-,TRBV12-3/TRBV12-4,-,TRBJ2-3,17,TGTGCCAGCAGTTCCCCACCGGGGGCAGACCGAAAAGATACGCAGTATTTT,CASSSPPGADRKDTQYF
-,TRBV29-1,TRBD1,TRBJ1-1,15,TGCAGCGTCGACCCCACAGGGGCTACGAACACTGAAGCTTTCTTT,CSVDPTGATNTEAFF
-,TRBV11-2,TRBD1,TRBJ2-2,17,TGTGCCAGCAGCTTGATCGGACAGGGGGCGGGCACCGGGGAGCTGTTTTTT,CASSLIGQGAGTGELFF
many,TRBV12-3/TRBV12-4,-,TRBJ2-7,15,TGTGCCAGCAGTTTAGGGCAGGGACTCCCCTACGAGCAGTACTTC,CASSLGQGLPYEQYF